The rows below give T cell receptor beta chains drawn from one sample of a study of cytomegalovirus exposure and HLA in healthy donors. TCRdb's copy holds only in-frame clones and misses some; the assay was immunoSEQ multiplex PCR. The sample carries around 99,000 clones, less than 65% recorded once. The sequencing input was PBMCs. The receptors derive from a woman in her twenties or thirties in good health and CMV-seronegative. Each CDR3 is given with its conserved first and last residue. A D gene is named only where the DNA matches it firmly. Not all rows give a size; the values are once, few, many and, for expanded clones, a class.

TRBJ1-1,-,TRBV19,-,CASSIDWNTEAFF,TGTGCCAGTAGTATAGACTGGAACACTGAAGCTTTCTTT
TRBJ1-2,once,TRBV9,-,CASSVEWGGDYGYTF,TGTGCCAGCAGCGTAGAATGGGGCGGTGACTATGGCTACACCTTC
TRBJ1-4,-,TRBV11-2,TRBD1,CASSYGQGGKLFF,TGTGCCAGCAGCTATGGACAGGGAGGAAAACTGTTTTTT
TRBJ2-2,-,TRBV2,TRBD2,CARGRGGNTGELFF,TGTGCCAGAGGGCGGGGGGGCAACACCGGGGAGCTGTTTTTT
TRBJ1-6,few,TRBV7-9,-,CASSRGGFRNSPLHF,TGTGCCAGCAGCCGGGGGGGGTTTCGAAATTCACCCCTCCACTTT
TRBJ2-5,-,TRBV13,TRBD1,CASSSVDRAAGETQYF,TGTGCCAGCAGCTCCGTGGACAGGGCGGCAGGAGAGACCCAGTACTTC
TRBJ2-7,-,TRBV30,-,CAWSGLSQPYEQYF,TGTGCCTGGAGTGGACTCAGCCAGCCCTACGAGCAGTACTTC
TRBJ1-1,-,TRBV30,-,CAWSRTLTEAFF,TGTGCCTGGAGTAGAACACTAACTGAAGCTTTCTTT
TRBJ2-7,few,TRBV28,-,CASRIDSSYEQYF,TGTGCCAGCAGAATTGACAGTTCCTACGAGCAGTACTTC
TRBJ1-5,once,TRBV19,-,CATGSGERNQPQHF,TGTGCCACTGGGAGTGGGGAGAGAAATCAGCCCCAGCATTTT
TRBJ2-7,few,TRBV13,-,CASSLDPGIDEQYF,TGTGCCAGCAGCTTAGACCCGGGTATCGACGAGCAGTACTTC
TRBJ2-5,-,TRBV19,TRBD1,CASSGQGGETQYF,TGTGCCAGTAGTGGACAGGGGGGAGAGACCCAGTACTTC
TRBJ1-3,-,TRBV9,TRBD1,CASSVAPQQGANTIYF,TGTGCCAGCAGCGTAGCCCCTCAACAGGGGGCAAACACCATATATTTT